This is a list of T cell receptor beta chains from one sample in a study of lymphopenia after photon versus proton radiotherapy. Generated by immunoSEQ multiplex PCR, the TCRdb table keeps only in-frame clones and is missing some. The table lists 70,000 or so clones, under 95% of them singletons. The source material was peripheral blood, sampled from a patient treated with photon-based radiotherapy. These receptors were taken from a woman aged 35 to 49 with cholangiocarcinoma. Both conserved end residues are trimmed from each CDR3. Clone size is not always given. Where it is, it says once, few, many or a class for expanded clones.

v_call	clone_size	cdr3_aa
TRBV28	-	ASRSGVAETQY
TRBV30	few	AWSVPGYSNQPQH
TRBV18	-	ASSPAGENYEQY
TRBV6-6	-	ASSYRGGWDTGELF
TRBV7-2	-	ASSPQDKPGNTIY
TRBV30	-	AWSPYRGTTTNEKLF
TRBV5-4	-	ASSLAGEAF
TRBV9	-	ASSPGGAGDNEQF
TRBV7-2	-	ASSFLGISGANVLT
TRBV5-1	-	ASSLDFRSNEKLF
TRBV9	once	ASSRWDSSSSGNTIY
TRBV5-1	-	ASSVDRVGVLT
TRBV5-1	-	ASSLQGAPPYEQY
TRBV4-2	-	ASSQDRNTEAF
TRBV5-1	few	ASSLTQGNEQF
TRBV4-3	-	ASSQDSGDEQY
TRBV7-9	once	ASSLESQDYEQY
TRBV9	-	ASGGPPEAF
TRBV2	-	ASSRDSQETQY
TRBV19	-	ASSIIQNTEAF
TRBV7-9	-	ASSFILGLSYNEQF
TRBV28	-	ASSPPHN
TRBV7-2	-	ASSPQGARNEQF
TRBV27	-	ASSFMAGSGNTIY
TRBV2	-	ASSNWQGADEAF
TRBV5-1	-	ASSTGLAGGKYEQY
TRBV7-8	-	ASSLGGSGTSSYNEQF
TRBV30	-	AWMAGTVWAF